Below are 8 T cell receptor beta chains sequenced from a single sample in a study of cytomegalovirus exposure and HLA in healthy donors. Primers: 60 Vbeta forward and 13 Jbeta reverse. Sequencing was performed with immunoSEQ multiplex PCR; in TCRdb, only in-frame clones are kept and a portion is missing. The table has about 130,000 clones, 78% seen once; the top ten hold less than 4.5%. The sample comprised PBMCs. All receptors come from a man between 35 and 55 years old in good health and CMV-seronegative.

The chain recombines TRBV14 with TRBJ2-5; D might be TRBD1 (6 bases). Trimming removed 1 base from V and 2 bases from J, with 17 bases in between. This CDR3 contains 17 residues. Germline lookup yields CDR1 SGHDN and CDR2 FVKESK. In DNA, the CDR3 is TGTGCCAGCAGCCAAGTACTTCCGGGACAAGGTCAAGAGACCCAGTACTTC. Protein sequence: CASSQVLPGQGQETQYF. Using reference TRBV14 and TRBJ2-5 for the parts outside the CDR3, the full variable domain is EAGVTQFPSHSVIEKGQTVTLRCDPISGHDNLYWYRRVMGKEIKFLLHFVKESKQDESGMPNNRFLAERTGGTYSTLKVQPAELEDSGVYFCASSQVLPGQGQETQYFGPGTRLLVL.

V is TRBV7-9 and J is TRBJ1-4; D call uncertain. Trimming pared 8 bases from V and 5 bases from J, leaving 18 bases between. The V gene's germline CDR1 is SEHNR and CDR2 FQNEAQ (reference sequence). This CDR3 is 15 amino acids long. The CDR3 coding sequence is TGTGCCAGCCGTATTTACAGAACTGGAAATGAAAAACTGTTTTTT. Its translation is CASRIYRTGNEKLFF.

V gene TRBV7-8 combines with J gene TRBJ1-1; 11 nucleotides align to TRBD1. Germline lookup yields CDR1 SGHVS and CDR2 FQNEAQ. J was trimmed by 10 bases and V by 1 base; bases with no gene match: 8. This CDR3 is built from 15 residues. The CDR3 region is CASSLVWGQGVVAFF. In DNA, the CDR3 is TGTGCCAGCAGCTTAGTCTGGGGACAGGGGGTGGTAGCTTTCTTT.

CDR3 sequence: CASSQERGGQETQYF. The CDR3 bases are TGCGCCAGCAGCCAAGAGCGGGGGGGCCAAGAGACCCAGTACTTC. The J gene is TRBJ2-5, the V gene TRBV4-3, with 9 bases that match TRBD2. There are 15 residues in the CDR3. Trimming removed 0 bases from V and 1 base from J; junction bases left unmatched: 0. Germline lookup yields CDR1 LGHNA and CDR2 YSLEER.

The rearrangement uses TRBV4-3 and TRBJ1-6; D not resolved. The V and J ends lost 2 bases and 4 bases respectively, with 21 bases between them. CDR1 is LGHNA, CDR2 YSLEER, per germline. The CDR3 has 19 amino acids. The DNA of the CDR3 is TGCGCCAGCAGCCAACGTCCAAACAGCAACTCCCAGTATAATTCACCCCTCCACTTT. Amino acids: CASSQRPNSNSQYNSPLHF.

The V and J genes are TRBV27 and TRBJ1-1; 9 bases are a match to TRBD1. The CDR3 runs 14 residues. Germline CDR1 MNHEY, CDR2 SMNVEV (reference sequence). J lost 3 bases, V lost 6 bases, and 5 bases had no gene match. The CDR3, as DNA: TGTGCCAGCAGGCCGGGACAGGGTTACACTGAAGCTTTCTTT. Its protein is CASRPGQGYTEAFF.

This clone showed up just once. The chain couples TRBV4-2 to TRBJ1-4, with D unclear. Germline assignment: CDR1 LGHNA and CDR2 YNFKEQ. V lost 4 bases, J lost 0 bases, and 12 bases lay in between. The CDR3 runs to 16 residues. CDR3: CASSPIIVTTNEKLFF. The CDR3 DNA is TGTGCCAGCAGCCCTATTATAGTAACAACTAATGAAAAACTGTTTTTT.

The CDR3 protein is CASSLGGVSGANVLTF. The CDR3 DNA reads TGTGCCAGCAGCTTGGGGGGGGTCTCTGGGGCCAACGTCCTGACTTTC. This chain joins TRBV5-4 and TRBJ2-6; TRBD2 is a possible D gene (6 bases). Germline V gives CDR1 SGHNT, CDR2 YYREEE (reference sequence). The CDR3 spans 16 residues. Trimming cost V 0 bases and J 0 bases, with 7 bases left between them.